A selection of T cell receptor beta chains follows, all from one sample in a study of PD-L1 blockade in urothelial cancer. The method was immunoSEQ multiplex PCR; TCRdb's version includes in-frame clones alone and lacks a portion of them. Altogether about 30,000 clones are present, roughly nine tenths being singletons, with the ten largest covering about 8%. This sample comprised PBMCs, obtained around atezolizumab (anti-PD-L1) treatment. The receptors derive from an elderly man with urothelial cancer. Both conserved end residues are part of each CDR3. Each record gives: D gene, clone size, V gene, J gene, CDR3 protein, CDR3 DNA. The D gene is left open where the match is weak. Expanded clones get a size class; other rows say once, few or many, or leave the size out.

-	-	TRBV9	TRBJ2-3	CASSVSAGTDTQYF	TGTGCCAGCAGCGTATCGGCGGGAACAGATACGCAGTATTTT
-	-	TRBV5-1	TRBJ2-7	CASSLLVGSYEQYF	TGCGCCAGCAGCTTACTAGTCGGATCCTACGAGCAGTACTTC
-	-	TRBV14	TRBJ2-7	CASSLYAGEQYF	TGTGCCAGCAGCTTATATGCAGGGGAGCAGTACTTC
TRBD2	-	TRBV5-1	TRBJ2-4	CASSILAGTKNIQYF	TGCGCCAGCAGCATACTAGCGGGAACCAAAAACATTCAGTACTTC
-	-	TRBV10-1	TRBJ2-2	CASRPGFNTGELFF	TGCGCCAGCAGGCCGGGATTCAACACCGGGGAGCTGTTTTTT
TRBD2	once	TRBV5-1	TRBJ2-2	CASSFQGLAGGSGELFF	TGCGCCAGCAGCTTCCAAGGACTAGCGGGAGGGTCGGGGGAGCTGTTTTTT
-	once	TRBV7-2	TRBJ1-2	CASNDRANYGYTF	TGTGCCAGCAACGACAGAGCTAACTATGGCTACACCTTC
TRBD1	-	TRBV27	TRBJ1-2	CASSPSTGSHGYTF	TGTGCCAGCAGTCCATCGACAGGGTCGCATGGCTACACCTTC
TRBD2	-	TRBV10-3	TRBJ2-1	CAISEGGLAGVSYNEQFF	TGTGCCATCAGTGAAGGAGGACTAGCGGGAGTGTCCTACAATGAGCAGTTCTTC
-	-	TRBV2	TRBJ2-7	CASSAELALGEQYF	TGTGCCAGCAGTGCAGAACTAGCTCTAGGCGAGCAGTACTTC
-	-	TRBV19	TRBJ2-1	CASSSDGGSYNEQFF	TGTGCCAGTAGCTCGGACGGGGGCTCCTACAATGAGCAGTTCTTC
-	-	TRBV27	TRBJ2-3	CASNPLASPDTQYF	TGTGCCAGCAACCCACTAGCCTCCCCAGATACGCAGTATTTT
TRBD2	-	TRBV28	TRBJ2-1	CASSLWAGGAGDEQFF	TGTGCCAGCAGTTTATGGGCGGGAGGGGCTGGGGATGAGCAGTTCTTC
-	-	TRBV5-1	TRBJ2-7	CASSSLAVPEGEQYF	TGCGCCAGCAGCTCGTTAGCGGTACCCGAAGGGGAGCAGTACTTC
TRBD2	once	TRBV7-9	TRBJ2-7	CASRSGGGTYEQYF	TGTGCCAGCAGATCCGGGGGGGGCACCTACGAGCAGTACTTC
TRBD1	-	TRBV6-4	TRBJ2-7	CARGDRGYEQYF	TGTGCCCGAGGGGACAGGGGCTACGAGCAGTACTTC
-	-	TRBV5-6	TRBJ2-7	CASSPSGYEQYF	TGTGCCAGCAGCCCCTCGGGTTACGAGCAGTACTTC
TRBD2	-	TRBV28	TRBJ2-3	CASSLLLAGVTDTQYF	TGTGCCAGCAGTTTATTACTAGCGGGAGTAACAGATACGCAGTATTTT
-	once	TRBV7-8	TRBJ1-5	CASSPSPKLGGNQPQHF	TGTGCCAGCAGCCCTAGCCCAAAACTTGGCGGCAATCAGCCCCAGCATTTT
-	-	TRBV18	TRBJ2-5	CASSPGETQYF	TGTGCCAGCTCGCCCGGGGAGACCCAGTACTTC
-	-	TRBV25-1	TRBJ1-1	CARDGQPMNTEAFF	TGTGCCAGGGATGGACAGCCCATGAACACTGAAGCTTTCTTT
-	-	TRBV5-1	TRBJ1-2	CASSLVPGSEDYGYTF	TGCGCCAGCAGCTTGGTGCCAGGGTCTGAGGACTATGGCTACACCTTC
-	-	TRBV10-3	TRBJ2-2	CAISPGPLNTGELFF	TGTGCCATCAGTCCTGGGCCATTGAACACCGGGGAGCTGTTTTTT
-	-	TRBV5-4	TRBJ2-1	CASSSQGYNEQFF	TGTGCCAGCAGCTCTCAGGGTTACAATGAGCAGTTCTTC
TRBD1	-	TRBV2	TRBJ2-4	CASRRDSINIQYF	TGTGCCAGCAGAAGGGACAGCATAAACATTCAGTACTTC
TRBD1	few	TRBV5-1	TRBJ1-3	CASSAQGSGNTIYF	TGCGCCAGCAGCGCACAGGGGTCTGGAAACACCATATATTTT
TRBD1	-	TRBV2	TRBJ2-7	CASTGTGREQYF	TGTGCCAGCACGGGGACAGGCCGGGAGCAGTACTTC
TRBD2	-	TRBV29-1	TRBJ2-1	CSVEGTSGYNEQFF	TGCAGCGTTGAAGGGACTAGCGGATACAATGAGCAGTTCTTC
-	-	TRBV11-2	TRBJ2-3	CASSRESTDTQYF	TGTGCCAGCAGCCGGGAGTCCACAGATACGCAGTATTTT
TRBD1	-	TRBV30	TRBJ1-5	CAWSDLGTGVNQPQHF	TGTGCCTGGAGTGATTTAGGGACAGGGGTCAATCAGCCCCAGCATTTT
-	-	TRBV27	TRBJ2-7	CASSLQWTLPYEQYF	TGTGCCAGCAGTTTACAGTGGACACTGCCCTACGAGCAGTACTTC
TRBD2	-	TRBV4-1	TRBJ2-1	CASSQASGRAYSYNEQFF	TGCGCCAGCAGCCAAGCTAGCGGGAGGGCTTACTCCTACAATGAGCAGTTCTTC
TRBD1	-	TRBV28	TRBJ2-7	CASSFSRDSLIYEQYF	TGTGCCAGCAGTTTTTCACGGGACAGTCTGATCTACGAGCAGTACTTC
-	-	TRBV19	TRBJ1-2	CASRKEGSSNYGYTF	TGTGCCAGTCGGAAGGAGGGCTCCTCTAACTATGGCTACACCTTC
TRBD2	-	TRBV30	TRBJ2-2	CAWSVTGLAGRGTGELFF	TGTGCCTGGAGTGTAACAGGACTAGCGGGGAGGGGCACCGGGGAGCTGTTTTTT
-	-	TRBV14	TRBJ2-1	CASSRSAGVYNEQFF	TGTGCCAGCAGCCGGTCTGCAGGCGTATACAATGAGCAGTTCTTC
TRBD2	-	TRBV5-4	TRBJ2-1	CASSLRLAGEDEQFF	TGTGCCAGCAGCTTGAGACTAGCGGGAGAGGATGAGCAGTTCTTC
TRBD1	-	TRBV28	TRBJ1-2	CASRGQGGPANYGYTF	TGTGCCAGCAGGGGACAGGGAGGACCAGCTAACTATGGCTACACCTTC
TRBD1	-	TRBV2	TRBJ1-2	CASSEDRGIYGYTF	TGTGCCAGCAGTGAGGACAGGGGGATCTATGGCTACACCTTC
-	-	TRBV7-5	TRBJ2-3	CVRSLEGGRVTDTQYF	TGTGTCAGAAGCTTAGAAGGCGGCCGGGTCACAGATACGCAGTATTTT
-	-	TRBV5-1	TRBJ2-2	CASSLYGAGSQGTGELFF	TGCGCCAGCAGCTTGTACGGGGCAGGCTCCCAGGGGACCGGGGAGCTGTTTTTT
TRBD2	-	TRBV18	TRBJ2-7	CASSGDYYEQYF	TGTGCCAGCTCGGGGGACTACTACGAGCAGTACTTC
TRBD2	-	TRBV6-5	TRBJ2-2	CASSYAGVNTGELFF	TGTGCCAGCAGTTATGCGGGGGTGAACACCGGGGAGCTGTTTTTT
-	once	TRBV19	TRBJ1-4	CASNPSATNEKLFF	TGTGCCAGTAATCCGAGCGCAACTAATGAAAAACTGTTTTTT
-	-	TRBV30	TRBJ2-7	CAHSETGAPRQYF	TGTGCCCACTCGGAGACAGGAGCCCCTAGGCAGTACTTC